The 26 T cell receptor beta chains in this list originate from one sample, sequenced in a study of blood T cell repertoires in COVID-19. TCRdb keeps only in-frame clones here, not all; method: immunoSEQ multiplex PCR. The sample contains approximately 210,000 clones, over 80% of which appear only once. Material for sequencing was peripheral blood. The source of these receptors is a woman in her 70s with active or convalescent COVID-19.

This clone was seen more than once but under ten times. The chain recombines TRBV9 with TRBJ1-3; D is uncertain. The germline V gene has CDR1 SGDLS and CDR2 YYNGEE. This CDR3 region has 14 residues. V was cut by 4 bases and J by 6 bases, with 14 bases left in between. The CDR3 reads CASSPSGWENTIYF. DNA for the CDR3: TGTGCCAGCAGCCCTTCGGGGTGGGAAAACACCATATATTTT.

This clone has more than one count but fewer than ten. The chain is built from TRBV5-1 and TRBJ2-5, with 13 bases identical to TRBD2. Germline lookup yields CDR1 SGHRS and CDR2 YFSETQ. The V and J ends lost 4 bases and 4 bases, in that order; junction bases with no gene match: 10. The CDR3 runs 17 residues. The CDR3: CASSRLGTSGVAETQYF. The CDR3 coding sequence is TGCGCCAGCAGCCGACTTGGGACTAGCGGGGTGGCAGAGACCCAGTACTTC.

The chain joins TRBV5-4 to TRBJ2-1; TRBD1 is a possible D gene (5 bases). This CDR3 is 16 amino acids long. V gave up 5 bases and J gave up 0 bases, with 15 bases separating them. Germline values: CDR1 SGHNT, CDR2 YYREEE (reference sequence). CDR3 amino acids: CASSKSITGSYNEQFF. Written as DNA, the CDR3 is TGTGCCAGCAGTAAGAGTATCACAGGCTCCTACAATGAGCAGTTCTTC.

The CDR3 sequence: CASSVGPSRETQYF. The CDR3 DNA is TGTGCCAGCAGCGTAGGGCCTAGCCGAGAGACCCAGTACTTC. This rearrangement joins TRBV9 to TRBJ2-5, with D tentatively TRBD2 (5 bases). Per the germline V gene, CDR1 is SGDLS and CDR2 is YYNGEE. The CDR3 totals 14 residues. V was clipped by 0 bases and J by 4 bases, with 10 bases between them.

V usage is TRBV6-5 and J usage is TRBJ2-2, with D perhaps TRBD1 (5 bases). V shed 8 bases and J shed 1 base, with 8 bases lying between them. Germline CDR1 reads MNHEY; CDR2 reads SVGAGI. The CDR3 is 13 amino acids. Here the CDR3 reads CASPRENTGELFF. The CDR3 DNA is TGTGCCAGCCCCAGGGAGAACACCGGGGAGCTGTTTTTT.

The chain couples TRBV6-5 to TRBJ1-6, with D hard to call. CDR1 is MNHEY, CDR2 SVGAGI, per germline. The CDR3 is 14 amino acids. V was cut by 8 bases and J by 9 bases, with 17 bases left in between. The CDR3 protein is CASLPGPSGSPLHF. DNA for the CDR3: TGTGCCAGCTTACCGGGCCCTAGCGGTTCACCCCTCCACTTT.

The rearrangement uses TRBV9 and TRBJ2-6; D gene ambiguous. This CDR3 has 14 amino acids. V was cut by 3 bases and J by 4 bases, with 8 bases left in between. Germline V gene sequence: CDR1 SGDLS, CDR2 YYNGEE. In nucleotides, the CDR3 is TGTGCCAGCAGCGAGCGCTCAGGGGCCAACGTCCTGACTTTC. It encodes CASSERSGANVLTF.

In regard to this clone: A read error may account for a junction end that differs from germline. V usage is TRBV7-3 and J usage is TRBJ1-2; 12 bases match TRBD1. Germline CDR1 and CDR2: SGHTA and FQGTGA. This CDR3 comprises 16 residues. CDR3 bases: TGTGCCAGCAGCGTAACGGGACAGGGGGCCGCTGATGGCTACACCTTC. This encodes CASSVTGQGAADGYTF.

This chain connects TRBV5-1 to TRBJ2-1; 14 bases are a match to TRBD2. The CDR3 is 15 residues long. Germline lookup yields CDR1 SGHRS and CDR2 YFSETQ. J was trimmed by 10 bases and V by 3 bases; bases with no gene match: 6. The DNA of the CDR3 is TGCGCCAGCAGCTCCGGGACTAGCGGGAGTGGGGAGCAGTTCTTC. Protein: CASSSGTSGSGEQFF.

V usage is TRBV9 and J usage is TRBJ2-5, with 9 bases aligning to TRBD1. This CDR3 spans 14 amino acids. Germline-derived CDR1 and CDR2 are SGDLS and YYNGEE. V shed 3 bases and J 5 bases; nucleotides not matched to a gene: 5. This CDR3 reads CASSEGQGMETQYF. The CDR3 DNA follows: TGTGCCAGCAGCGAGGGACAGGGCATGGAGACCCAGTACTTC.

This chain joins TRBV15 and TRBJ2-3, with TRBD2 matching 8 bases. J was trimmed by 2 bases and V by 1 base; bases with no gene match: 11. This CDR3 region has 18 residues. CDR1 and CDR2 (germline): LNHNV, YYDKDF (reference sequence). CDR3 sequence reads: CATSRAPPLAALTDTQYF. CDR3 nucleotide sequence: TGTGCCACCAGCAGAGCCCCCCCACTAGCGGCCCTCACAGATACGCAGTATTTT.

V and J are TRBV7-9 and TRBJ2-7, with 9 bases that match TRBD1. Germline CDR1 SEHNR, CDR2 FQNEAQ (reference sequence). This CDR3 region has 13 residues. V was clipped by 5 bases and J by 7 bases; unmatched bases: 6. This CDR3 is CASSTGQGKEQYF. The CDR3 coding sequence is TGTGCCAGCAGCACCGGACAGGGGAAGGAGCAGTACTTC.

This chain connects TRBV12-3 or TRBV12-4 to TRBJ1-5; D remains unclear. The CDR3 extends over 13 amino acids. The V gene lost 3 bases and the J gene lost 5 bases, with 8 bases spanning the gap. The CDR3 sequence: CASSLEFDQPQHF. The CDR3 DNA reads TGTGCCAGCAGTTTGGAGTTTGATCAGCCCCAGCATTTT.

The chain is built from TRBV5-6 and TRBJ2-5; 7 bases line up with TRBD1. CDR3 length equals 16 residues. V lost 1 base and J lost 4; bases outside the gene matches: 10. Germline-derived CDR1 and CDR2 are SGHDT and YYEEEE. For the CDR3, the DNA is TGTGCCAGCAGCTTGCTGGGCAGGGGGTCTGGAGAGACCCAGTACTTC. Its translation is CASSLLGRGSGETQYF.

The V call is TRBV7-3, the J call TRBJ2-6; a weak D match, TRBD1 (5 bases). From germline, CDR1 is SGHTA and CDR2 FQGTGA. Trimming removed 5 bases from V and 0 bases from J, with 11 bases in between. This CDR3 region has 16 residues. In DNA form, the CDR3 reads TGTGCCAGCAGCCCCCGACAGAGCTCTGGGGCCAACGTCCTGACTTTC. It codes for CASSPRQSSGANVLTF.

The V gene is TRBV28, the J gene TRBJ1-2, with 10 nucleotides matching TRBD1. CDR1 is MDHEN, CDR2 SYDVKM, per germline. The ends lost 7 bases at V and 5 bases at J; junction bases unmatched: 4. The CDR3 has 13 amino acids. Here the CDR3 DNA reads TGTGCCAGCATCTCGGACAGGGGGTATGGCTACACCTTC. Its translation is CASISDRGYGYTF.

V is TRBV20-1 and J is TRBJ1-5; weak D call: TRBD1 (5 bases). With 1 base removed from V and 9 bases from J, the gap between germline ends came to 7 bases. CDR1 and CDR2 from the germline V gene are DFQATT and SNEGSKA (reference sequence). The length of the CDR3 is 11 residues. CDR3 region: CSARGQGPQHF. The DNA of the CDR3 is TGCAGTGCTAGAGGGCAGGGGCCCCAGCATTTT.

The V gene is TRBV5-1, the J gene TRBJ2-7, with D possibly matching TRBD1 (5 bases). The V end lost 2 bases, the J end lost 5 bases, and 14 bases lay between the germline ends. This CDR3 region has 14 residues. CDR1 is SGHRS and CDR2 is YFSETQ in the germline V gene. CDR3 sequence reads: CASSLSLGRDEQYF. For the CDR3, the DNA is TGCGCCAGCAGCTTATCCCTCGGCAGGGACGAGCAGTACTTC.

The chain couples TRBV19 to TRBJ1-5; maybe TRBD1 (6 bases). Germline V gene sequence: CDR1 LNHDA, CDR2 SQIVND (reference sequence). The germline V and J ends were trimmed by 1 base and 4 bases, with 8 bases remaining between them. The CDR3 length is 14 residues. CDR3 nucleotides: TGTGCCAGTAGTATAGTCCAGGGGAATCAGCCCCAGCATTTT. Translation gives CASSIVQGNQPQHF.

CDR3 DNA sequence: TGTGCCAGCAGTTTAGGGGGACAGGGAGGTGGCTACACCTTC. Protein sequence: CASSLGGQGGGYTF. V and J are TRBV28 and TRBJ1-2; 9 positions match TRBD1. This CDR3 comprises 14 residues. Germline V gene data show CDR1 as MDHEN and CDR2 as SYDVKM. J gave up 7 bases and V 2 bases, and 5 bases lay outside the gene matches.

The chain joins TRBV5-5 to TRBJ2-1; 13 bases agree with TRBD2. The CDR3 is made up of 17 amino acids. Germline lookup yields CDR1 SGHKS and CDR2 YYEKEE (reference sequence). The J segment lost 6 bases and the V segment lost 7 bases, leaving 13 bases of the junction unmatched. The DNA of the CDR3 is TGTGCCAGCGTCGTGGGACTAGCGGGATCTCTCGGCAATGAGCAGTTCTTC. It specifies CASVVGLAGSLGNEQFF.

This clone was recorded a few times. The chain recombines TRBV6-6 with TRBJ1-2, with 12 bases fitting TRBD1. Trimming took 7 bases from V and 8 from J; bases not matched to a gene: 8. Per the germline V gene, CDR1 is MNHNY and CDR2 is SVGAGI (reference sequence). The CDR3 has 14 residues. The CDR3 region has the DNA TGTGCCAGCAATTCGGGACAGGGGGCGCGGGGCTACACCTTC. It codes for CASNSGQGARGYTF.

CDR3 in amino acids: CASSYSSIRGSTF. The CDR3 bases are TGTGCCAGCAGTTACTCGAGCATTCGCGGGTCCACCTTC. The chain joins TRBV6-2 or TRBV6-3 to TRBJ1-2, with no clear D. CDR1 and CDR2 from the germline V gene are MNHEY and SVGEGT. Trimming pared 0 bases from V and 13 bases from J, leaving 15 bases between. This CDR3 spans 13 amino acids.

Here the CDR3 reads CASSGGLDTEAFF. For the CDR3, the DNA is TGTGCCAGCAGCGGGGGGTTGGACACTGAAGCTTTCTTT. The genes are TRBV14 and TRBJ1-1; D is perhaps TRBD1 (5 bases). V lost 5 bases to trimming and J lost 3 bases, with 10 bases between them. Germline V gives CDR1 SGHDN, CDR2 FVKESK. CDR3 size: 13 residues.

The V call is TRBV28, the J call TRBJ1-2; D is unresolved. This CDR3 region has 14 residues. Per germline, CDR1 MDHEN and CDR2 SYDVKM. Between the trimmed V and J ends, which lost 7 bases and 6 bases, there was a span of 18 bases. In DNA form, the CDR3 reads TGTGCCAGCAAACTGACCCGGAGGACGGATGGCTACACCTTC. Residues: CASKLTRRTDGYTF.

Here the CDR3 DNA reads TGTGCCAGCAGCTTATCTGGCGGGGGGCAGTACGAGCAGTACTTC. It is translated as CASSLSGGGQYEQYF. V and J are TRBV7-6 and TRBJ2-7, with 8 positions matching TRBD2. CDR1 and CDR2 from the germline V gene are SGHVS and FNYEAQ. The CDR3 has 15 amino acids. J lost 4 bases, V lost 2 bases, and 7 bases had no gene match.